This entry is about one T cell receptor (beta chain). The sample comes from a study of PD-L1 blockade in urothelial cancer. Across the whole study: Prior exposure to chemotherapy in patients amounted to 0 to 3 regimens received. After treatment start, blood was analyzed at 3 weeks (second dose) and at 6 weeks.

As to time point: peripheral blood 6 weeks after treatment start. Each patient's cancer was a locally advanced or metastatic urothelial carcinoma. Patient sample counts ranged from 1 to 8, pretreatment and on-treatment. Some clones are missing from TCRdb's copy, which holds only in-frame ones; the method was immunoSEQ multiplex PCR. The sample yields tens of thousands of clones, 85% to 90% seen once. The material was PBMCs, obtained around atezolizumab (anti-PD-L1) treatment. The TCR sequence derives from a man aged 55-75 years with urothelial cancer.

CDR3 region: CASSLWGGEGQPQHF. The CDR3, as DNA: TGCGCCAGCAGCTTGTGGGGCGGGGAGGGTCAGCCCCAGCATTTT. This chain joins TRBV5-1 and TRBJ1-5, with a possible D match to TRBD1 (5 bases). The V end was cut by 1 base, the J end by 6 bases, with 14 bases between. The V gene's germline CDR1 is SGHRS and CDR2 YFSETQ. The CDR3 has 15 amino acids.